These 8 T cell receptor beta chains came from one sample sequenced in a study of OX40 agonist ivuxolimab in advanced cancers. The protocol was immunoSEQ multiplex PCR, while the TCRdb copy is restricted to in-frame clones and leaves out a portion. Of 98,000 or so clones listed, less than 90% are singletons. The sample in question was CD4+ or CD8+ T cells sorted from blood, obtained in a trial of the OX40 agonist ivuxolimab. The receptors here all came from an adult with an advanced solid tumor such as melanoma, head and neck, liver or kidney cancer.

J is TRBJ1-1 and V is TRBV30; TRBD1 aligns across 7 bases. V lost 8 bases and J lost 10; bases outside the gene matches: 10. This CDR3 region has 11 residues. Germline CDR1 and CDR2: GTSNPN and SVGIG (reference sequence). In nucleotides, the CDR3 is TGTGCCGTCGAACAGGGGCGGTCAGCTTTCTTT. Translated, it gives CAVEQGRSAFF.

The chain recombines TRBV29-1 with TRBJ2-7; TRBD1 aligns across 7 bases. The CDR3 covers 12 residues. Germline V lookup: CDR1 SQVTM, CDR2 ANQGSEA. Trimming took 5 bases from V and 5 from J; bases not matched to a gene: 6. CDR3: CSVKSTGNEQYF. The CDR3 region has the DNA TGCAGCGTTAAGTCGACAGGGAACGAGCAGTACTTC.

This chain uses TRBV30 with TRBJ1-1; TRBD1 matches at 12 bases. The CDR3 length is 12 residues. V was clipped by 1 base and J by 10 bases; unmatched bases: 1. Germline assignment: CDR1 GTSNPN and CDR2 SVGIG (reference sequence). The DNA for the CDR3 is TGTGCCTGGAGTGGGGGACAGGGGGCAGCTTTCTTT. Translated, it gives CAWSGGQGAAFF.

The chain combines TRBV30 with TRBJ2-5; tentative D call: TRBD2 (6 bases). V lost 1 base and J lost 1, with 13 bases in between. Germline V CDR1 and CDR2: GTSNPN, SVGIG (reference sequence). This CDR3 spans 15 amino acids. DNA for the CDR3: TGTGCCTGGAGTGCCGCACCGGGACTCCAAGAGACCCAGTACTTC. It yields the protein CAWSAAPGLQETQYF.

This chain connects TRBV30 to TRBJ1-1; no firm D call. Germline CDR1 is GTSNPN and CDR2 is SVGIG (reference sequence). Trimming took off 5 bases at V and 1 base at J, with 11 bases between the two ends. The CDR3 runs 13 residues. CDR3 in amino acids: CAWSRDGNTEAFF. The CDR3 nucleotides are TGTGCCTGGTCTCGCGACGGGAACACTGAAGCTTTCTTT.

The chain uses TRBV27 and TRBJ2-1, with a possible D match to TRBD2 (6 bases). Trimming removed 6 bases at V and 1 base at J, with 13 bases between. The CDR3 loop spans 15 amino acids. The germline V gene encodes CDR1 MNHEY and CDR2 SMNVEV (reference sequence). CDR3: CASSPLAGSYNEQFF. CDR3 nucleotide sequence: TGTGCCAGCAGCCCGCTGGCGGGGTCCTACAATGAGCAGTTCTTC.

In this sample, this clone turned up once. V is TRBV5-1 and J is TRBJ2-1, with 8 bases identical to TRBD2. Trimming took 2 bases from V and 7 from J; bases not matched to a gene: 8. The CDR3 loop spans 15 amino acids. CDR1 and CDR2 from the germline V gene are SGHRS and YFSETQ. CDR3 nucleotide sequence: TGCGCCAGCAGCTTCAGCGGGAGATTCCTAAATGAGCAGTTCTTC. Protein: CASSFSGRFLNEQFF.

V usage is TRBV5-1 and J usage is TRBJ2-3; D gene ambiguous. This CDR3 has 13 amino acids. V lost 2 bases and J 3 bases, leaving 7 bases between the germline ends. Germline loops: CDR1 SGHRS, CDR2 YFSETQ. The CDR3 coding sequence is TGCGCCAGCAGCTTCGGAGAAACAGATACGCAGTATTTT. This translates into CASSFGETDTQYF.